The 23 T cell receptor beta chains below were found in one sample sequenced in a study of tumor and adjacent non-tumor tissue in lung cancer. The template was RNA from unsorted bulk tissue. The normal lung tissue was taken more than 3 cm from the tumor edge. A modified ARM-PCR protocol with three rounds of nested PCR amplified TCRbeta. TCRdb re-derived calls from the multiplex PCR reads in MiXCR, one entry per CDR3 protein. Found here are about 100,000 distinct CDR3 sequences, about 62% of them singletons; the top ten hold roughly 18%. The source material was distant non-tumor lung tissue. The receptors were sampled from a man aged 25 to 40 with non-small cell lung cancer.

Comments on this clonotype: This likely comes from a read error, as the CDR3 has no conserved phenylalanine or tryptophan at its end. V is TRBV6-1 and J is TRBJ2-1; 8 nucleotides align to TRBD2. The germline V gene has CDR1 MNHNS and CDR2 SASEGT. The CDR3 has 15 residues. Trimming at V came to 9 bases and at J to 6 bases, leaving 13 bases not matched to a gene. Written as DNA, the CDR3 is TGTGCCAGAAGCGAAGTATCGGGAGGGCTCAATGAGCAGTTCTCC. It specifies CARSEVSGGLNEQFS.

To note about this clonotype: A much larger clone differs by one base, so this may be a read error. CDR3 sequence reads: CASSMGSNQPQHF. CDR3 in DNA: TGTGCCAGCAGCATGGGCAGTAATCAGCCCCAGCATTTT. The gene calls are TRBV5-6 and TRBJ1-5, with D hard to call. This CDR3 is built from 13 residues. Germline V lookup: CDR1 SGHDT, CDR2 YYEEEE. Trimming took 4 bases from V and 4 from J, leaving 9 bases between them.

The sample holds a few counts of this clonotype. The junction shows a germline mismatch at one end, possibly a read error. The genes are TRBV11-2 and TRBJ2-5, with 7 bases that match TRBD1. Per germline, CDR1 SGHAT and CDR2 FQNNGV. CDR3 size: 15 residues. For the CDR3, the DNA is TGTACCAGCAGCTTAGCCTGGACAGGACAAGAGACCCAGTACTTC. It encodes CTSSLAWTGQETQYF. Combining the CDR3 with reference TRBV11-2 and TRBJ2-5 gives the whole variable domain EAGVAQSPRYKIIEKRQSVAFWCNPISGHATLYWYQQILGQGPKLLIQFQNNGVVDDSQLPKDRFSAERLKGVDSTLKIQPAKLEDSAVYLCTSSLAWTGQETQYFGPGTRLLVL.

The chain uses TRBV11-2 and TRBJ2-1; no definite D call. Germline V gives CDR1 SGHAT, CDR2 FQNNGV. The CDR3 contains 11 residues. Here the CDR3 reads CISRRAKEQFF. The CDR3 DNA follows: TGTATCAGCAGACGAGCGAAGGAGCAGTTCTTC.

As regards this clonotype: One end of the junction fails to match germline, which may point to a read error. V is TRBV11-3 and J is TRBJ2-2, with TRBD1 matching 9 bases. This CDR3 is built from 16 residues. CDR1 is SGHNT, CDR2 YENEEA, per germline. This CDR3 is CASSLGDRVNTGKLFF. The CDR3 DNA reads TGTGCCAGCAGCTTAGGGGACAGGGTTAACACCGGGAAGCTGTTTTTT.

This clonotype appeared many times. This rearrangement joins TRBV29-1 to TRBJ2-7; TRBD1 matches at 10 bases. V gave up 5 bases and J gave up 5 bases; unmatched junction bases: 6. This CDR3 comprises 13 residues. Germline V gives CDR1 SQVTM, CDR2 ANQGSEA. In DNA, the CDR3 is TGCAGCGTTCCGGGACAGGGGCTCCACGAGCAGTACTTC. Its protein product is CSVPGQGLHEQYF.

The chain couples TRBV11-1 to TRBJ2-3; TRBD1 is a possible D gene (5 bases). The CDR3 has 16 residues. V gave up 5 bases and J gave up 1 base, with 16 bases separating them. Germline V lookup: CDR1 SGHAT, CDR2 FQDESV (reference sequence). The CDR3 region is CASSIEDILRTDTQYF. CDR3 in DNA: TGTGCCAGCAGCATTGAGGACATATTACGCACAGATACGCAGTATTTT.

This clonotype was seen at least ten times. The chain's CDR3 is CSARVQGGSKHNEQFF. The DNA of the CDR3 is TGCAGTGCTAGAGTCCAAGGGGGTAGTAAACACAATGAGCAGTTCTTC. The V and J genes are TRBV20-1 and TRBJ2-1; TRBD1 might be the D (6 bases). The germline gives CDR1 DFQATT, CDR2 SNEGSKA (reference sequence). The CDR3 length is 16 residues. Between the trimmed V and J ends, which lost 1 base and 5 bases, there was a span of 18 bases.

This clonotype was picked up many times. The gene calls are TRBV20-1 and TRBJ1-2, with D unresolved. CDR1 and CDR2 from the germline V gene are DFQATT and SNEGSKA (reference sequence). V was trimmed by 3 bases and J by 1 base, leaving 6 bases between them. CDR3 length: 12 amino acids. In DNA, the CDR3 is TGCAGTGCTAGCAGGTTTAACTATGGCTACACCTTC. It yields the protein CSASRFNYGYTF.

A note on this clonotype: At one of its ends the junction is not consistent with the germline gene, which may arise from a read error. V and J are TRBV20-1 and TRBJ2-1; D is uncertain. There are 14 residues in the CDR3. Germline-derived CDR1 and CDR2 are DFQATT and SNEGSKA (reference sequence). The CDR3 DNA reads TGCAATGCTGGAGATAGGCAGAACTACAATGAACAGTTCTTC. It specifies CNAGDRQNYNEQFF.

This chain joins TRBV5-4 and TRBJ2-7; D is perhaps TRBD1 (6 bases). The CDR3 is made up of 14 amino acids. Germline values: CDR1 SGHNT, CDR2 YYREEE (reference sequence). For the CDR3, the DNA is TGTATCAGCAGCTTGGCATGGACAGACTACGAGCAGTACTTC. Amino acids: CISSLAWTDYEQYF.

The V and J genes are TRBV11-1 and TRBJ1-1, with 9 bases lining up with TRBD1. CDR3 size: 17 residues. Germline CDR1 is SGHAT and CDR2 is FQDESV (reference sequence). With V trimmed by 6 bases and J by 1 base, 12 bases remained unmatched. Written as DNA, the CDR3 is TGTGCCAGCAGTTTAACAGGGGGCAGCCTGGGGAACACTGAAGCTTTCTTT. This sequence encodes CASSLTGGSLGNTEAFF.

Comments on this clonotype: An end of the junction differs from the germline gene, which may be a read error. The CDR3 reads CASSVSGGVGVLFF. The CDR3 nucleotides read TGTGCCAGCAGCGTTAGTGGGGGGGTCGGGGTGCTGTTTTTT. This chain uses TRBV11-2 with TRBJ2-2; 7 positions match TRBD2. This CDR3 spans 14 amino acids. The germline V gene encodes CDR1 SGHAT and CDR2 FQNNGV.

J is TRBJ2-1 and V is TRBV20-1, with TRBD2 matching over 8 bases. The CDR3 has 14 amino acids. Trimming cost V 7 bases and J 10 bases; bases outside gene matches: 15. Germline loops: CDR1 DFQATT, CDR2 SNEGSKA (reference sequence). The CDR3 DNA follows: TGCAGTGAAATGGGGACTAGGGTGGGTAAGGAGCAGTTCTTC. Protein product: CSEMGTRVGKEQFF.

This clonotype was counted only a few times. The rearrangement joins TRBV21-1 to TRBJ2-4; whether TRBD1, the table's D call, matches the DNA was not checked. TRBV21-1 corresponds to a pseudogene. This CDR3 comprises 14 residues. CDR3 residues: CASSNRGPKNIQNF. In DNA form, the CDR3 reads TGTGCCAGCAGCAACAGGGGGCCCAAAAACATTCAGAACTTC.

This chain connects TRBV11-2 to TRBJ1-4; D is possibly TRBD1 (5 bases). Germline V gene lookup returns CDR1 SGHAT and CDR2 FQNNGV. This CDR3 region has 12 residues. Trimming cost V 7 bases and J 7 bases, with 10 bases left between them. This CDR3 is CASNLDSEKLFF. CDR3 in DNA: TGTGCCAGCAACCTCGACAGTGAAAAACTGTTTTTT. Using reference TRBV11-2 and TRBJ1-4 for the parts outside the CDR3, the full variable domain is EAGVAQSPRYKIIEKRQSVAFWCNPISGHATLYWYQQILGQGPKLLIQFQNNGVVDDSQLPKDRFSAERLKGVDSTLKIQPAKLEDSAVYLCASNLDSEKLFFGSGTQLSVL.

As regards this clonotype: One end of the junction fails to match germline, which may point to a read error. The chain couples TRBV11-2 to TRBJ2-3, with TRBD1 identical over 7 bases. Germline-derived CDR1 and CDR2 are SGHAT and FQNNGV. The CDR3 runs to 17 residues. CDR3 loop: CASSLVRAGGFTDTHYF. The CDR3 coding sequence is TGTGCCAGCAGCTTAGTCCGGGCAGGGGGATTCACAGATACGCACTATTTC.

For the CDR3, the DNA is TGCGCCAGCAGCTTGGCGAGGGGATCCTACAATGAGCAGTTCTTC. It is translated as CASSLARGSYNEQFF. This chain joins TRBV5-1 and TRBJ2-1, with D perhaps given as TRBD1 or TRBD2 (5 bases each). Per the germline V gene, CDR1 is SGHRS and CDR2 is YFSETQ. V lost 0 bases to trimming and J lost 1 base, with 8 bases between them. The CDR3 runs to 15 residues.

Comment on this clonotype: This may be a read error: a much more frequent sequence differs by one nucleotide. In nucleotides, the CDR3 is TGTGCCTGCAGCTCCCGAGGCGGGGGTCAAACCTACGAGCAGTACTTC. Protein product: CACSSRGGGQTYEQYF. The J gene is TRBJ2-7, the V gene TRBV5-4, with TRBD2 matching over 7 bases. The CDR3 consists of 16 residues. CDR1 SGHNT and CDR2 YYREEE come from the germline V gene (reference sequence). Looking up the rest from reference TRBV5-4 and TRBJ2-7 gives the full variable domain: ETGVTQSPTHLIKTRGQQVTLRCSSQSGHNTVSWYQQALGQGPQFIFQYYREEENGRGNFPPRFSGLQFPNYSSELNVNALELDDSALYLCACSSRGGGQTYEQYFGPGTRLTVT.

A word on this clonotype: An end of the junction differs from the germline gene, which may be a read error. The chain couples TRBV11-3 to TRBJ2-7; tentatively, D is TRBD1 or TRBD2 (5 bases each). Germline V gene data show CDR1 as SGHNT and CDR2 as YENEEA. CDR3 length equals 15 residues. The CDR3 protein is CVSTRGAGIIYEQYF. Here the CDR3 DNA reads TGTGTCAGCACCCGGGGCGCAGGGATTATCTACGAGCAGTACTTC.

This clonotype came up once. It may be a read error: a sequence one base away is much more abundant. Here the CDR3 reads CSSSQEATISGANVLTF. CDR3 nucleotide sequence: TGCTCCAGCAGCCAAGAAGCGACCATCTCTGGGGCCAACGTCCTGACTTTC. The chain carries TRBV4-1 and TRBJ2-6; D is ambiguous. The CDR3 is made up of 17 amino acids. Per the germline V gene, CDR1 is MGHRA and CDR2 is YSYEKL.

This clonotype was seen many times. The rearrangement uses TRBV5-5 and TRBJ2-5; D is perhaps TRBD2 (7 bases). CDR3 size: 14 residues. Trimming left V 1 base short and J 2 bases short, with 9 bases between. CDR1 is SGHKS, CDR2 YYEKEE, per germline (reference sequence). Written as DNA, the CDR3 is TGTGCCAGCAGCTTGAGGGGGGGGCAAGAGACCCAGTACTTC. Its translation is CASSLRGGQETQYF.

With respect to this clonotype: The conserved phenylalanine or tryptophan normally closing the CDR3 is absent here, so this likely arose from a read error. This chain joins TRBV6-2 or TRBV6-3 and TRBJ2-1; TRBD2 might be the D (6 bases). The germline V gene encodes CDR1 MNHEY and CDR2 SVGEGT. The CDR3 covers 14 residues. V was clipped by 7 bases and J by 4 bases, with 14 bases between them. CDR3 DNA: TGTGCCAGCAACCTGGGACTTGCATACAATGAGCAGTTCTTG. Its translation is CASNLGLAYNEQFL.